This T cell receptor beta chain was found in a study of cytomegalovirus exposure and HLA in healthy donors. Findings and caveats of the study: The study labeled fewer than 200 TCR beta chains cytomegalovirus-associated.

PCR employed 60 Vbeta and 13 Jbeta primers. The table came from immunoSEQ multiplex PCR; TCRdb's copy has only in-frame clones and leaves some out. The sample holds approximately 190,000 clones, roughly 80% seen once. Germline CDR1 is SSHAT and CDR2 is FNYEAQ (reference sequence). The CDR3 totals 14 residues. Donors in the study were healthy people who gave bone marrow. In the case of this clone: No antigen is known for it. One end of the junction varies from germline; a read error may be responsible.

The V and J genes are TRBV7-7 and TRBJ1-2, with 8 bases aligning to TRBD1. What was sequenced was PBMCs. The source of this sequence is a woman between 50 and 59 years old in good health and CMV-seropositive. CDR3 in amino acids: CASSPIDRGGGYTF. CDR3 in DNA: TGTGCTAGCAGCCCAATCGACAGGGGTGGTGGCTACACCTTC. Full variable domain (outside the CDR3, taken from reference TRBV7-7 and TRBJ1-2): GAGVSQSPRYKVTKRGQDVTLRCDPISSHATLYWYQQALGQGPEFLTYFNYEAQPDKSGLPSDRFSAERPEGSISTLTIQRTEQRDSAMYRCASSPIDRGGGYTFGSGTRLTVV.